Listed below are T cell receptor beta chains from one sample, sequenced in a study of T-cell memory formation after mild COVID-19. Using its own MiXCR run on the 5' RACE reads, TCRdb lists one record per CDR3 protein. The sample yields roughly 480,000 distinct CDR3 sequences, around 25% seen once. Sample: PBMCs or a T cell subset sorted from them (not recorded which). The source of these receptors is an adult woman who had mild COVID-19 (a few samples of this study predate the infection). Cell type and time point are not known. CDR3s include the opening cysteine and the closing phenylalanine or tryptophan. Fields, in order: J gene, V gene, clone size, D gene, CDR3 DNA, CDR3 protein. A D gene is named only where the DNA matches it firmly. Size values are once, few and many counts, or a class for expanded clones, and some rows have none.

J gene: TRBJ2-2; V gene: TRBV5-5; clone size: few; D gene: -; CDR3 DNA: TGTGCCAGCAGCTTGGTGTCGTACACCGGGGAGCTGTTTTTT; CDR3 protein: CASSLVSYTGELFF
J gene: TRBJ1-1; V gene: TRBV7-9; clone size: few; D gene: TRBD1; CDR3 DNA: TGTGCCAGCAGCACCCCGGGACAGCAGAACACTGAAGCTTTCTTT; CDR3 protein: CASSTPGQQNTEAFF
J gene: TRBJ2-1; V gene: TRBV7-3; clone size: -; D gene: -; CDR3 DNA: TGTGCCAGCAGCTTAAGGGGGCCGAGCTCCTACAATGAGCAGTTCTTC; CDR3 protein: CASSLRGPSSYNEQFF
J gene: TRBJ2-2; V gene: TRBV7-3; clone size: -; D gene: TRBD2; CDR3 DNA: TGTGCCAGCAGCTTAGGGCCCGCATTAGCGGGAGGAAGGGTCGGGGAGCTGTTTTTT; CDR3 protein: CASSLGPALAGGRVGELFF
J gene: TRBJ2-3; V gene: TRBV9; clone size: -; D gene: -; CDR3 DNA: TGTGCCAGCAGCGCGAATAGCGGAAGCACAGATACGCAGTATTTT; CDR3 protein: CASSANSGSTDTQYF
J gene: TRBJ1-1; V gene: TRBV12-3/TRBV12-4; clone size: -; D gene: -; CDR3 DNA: TGTGCCAGCAGTTTGGGGGCGCGGGAGGCTTTCTTT; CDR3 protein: CASSLGAREAFF
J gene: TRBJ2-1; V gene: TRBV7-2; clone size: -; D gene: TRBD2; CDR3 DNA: TGTGCCAGCAGCCCGAGGGTAGCGGGTTACTCCTACAATGAGCAGTTCTTC; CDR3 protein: CASSPRVAGYSYNEQFF
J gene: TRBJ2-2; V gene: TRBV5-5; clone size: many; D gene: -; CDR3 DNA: TGTGCCAGCAGCCCCCGGGGCCCGAACACCGGGGAGCTGTTTTTT; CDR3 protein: CASSPRGPNTGELFF
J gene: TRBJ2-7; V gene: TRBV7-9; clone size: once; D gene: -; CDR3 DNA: TGTGCCAGCAGCTTCGCTGCGCCCAGCTCCTACGAGCAGTACTTC; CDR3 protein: CASSFAAPSSYEQYF
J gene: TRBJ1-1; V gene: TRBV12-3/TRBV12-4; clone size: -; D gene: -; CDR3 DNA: TGTGCCAGCAGGCCGGGACATTGGAACACTGAAGCTTTCTTT; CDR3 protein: CASRPGHWNTEAFF
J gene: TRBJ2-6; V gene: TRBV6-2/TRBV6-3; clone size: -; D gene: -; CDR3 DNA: TGTGCCAGCAGTGCCGATGGGACTGGGGCCAACGTCCTGACTTTC; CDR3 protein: CASSADGTGANVLTF
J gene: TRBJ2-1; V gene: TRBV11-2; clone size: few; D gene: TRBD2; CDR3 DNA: TGTGCCAGCAGCTTAGCGGTAGAACTAGCGGGCAACAATGAGCAGTTCTTC; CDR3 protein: CASSLAVELAGNNEQFF
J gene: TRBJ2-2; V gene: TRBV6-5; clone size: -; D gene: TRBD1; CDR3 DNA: TGTGCCAGCAGTCGGGACAGGCCTCCGATTATCGGGGAGCTGTTTTTT; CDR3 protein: CASSRDRPPIIGELFF
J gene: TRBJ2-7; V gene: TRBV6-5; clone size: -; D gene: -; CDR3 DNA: TGTGCCAGCAGTCCACTAGCCTCCTTCTACGAGCAGTACTTC; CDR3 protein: CASSPLASFYEQYF
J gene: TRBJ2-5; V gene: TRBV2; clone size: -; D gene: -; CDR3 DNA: TGTGCCAGCAGTGACTGGACTTCTCAAGAGACCCAGTACTTC; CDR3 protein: CASSDWTSQETQYF
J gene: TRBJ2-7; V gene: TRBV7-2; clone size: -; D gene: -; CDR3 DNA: TGTGCCAGCAGCTTCCCTTCTTGGGTAAACTCACGGGACGAGCAGTACTTC; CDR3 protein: CASSFPSWVNSRDEQYF
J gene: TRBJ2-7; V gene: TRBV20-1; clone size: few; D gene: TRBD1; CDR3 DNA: TGCAGTGCTAGACCTAGTGGACAGGTCCTCACTACCTGGGAGCAGTACTTC; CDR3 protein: CSARPSGQVLTTWEQYF
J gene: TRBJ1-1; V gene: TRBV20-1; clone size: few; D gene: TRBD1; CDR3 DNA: TGCAGTGCTAGTTTGGGACAGATGAACACTGAAGCTTTCTTT; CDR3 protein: CSASLGQMNTEAFF
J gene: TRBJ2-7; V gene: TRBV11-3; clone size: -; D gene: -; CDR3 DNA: TGTGCCAGCAGCTTAGCCTGGGGAACAGACGGAACTTACGAGCAGTACTTC; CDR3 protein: CASSLAWGTDGTYEQYF
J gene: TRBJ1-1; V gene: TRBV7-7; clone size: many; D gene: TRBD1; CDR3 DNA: TGTGCTAGCAGCTACATGGGACAGGGGAACACTGAAGCTTTCTTT; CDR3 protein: CASSYMGQGNTEAFF
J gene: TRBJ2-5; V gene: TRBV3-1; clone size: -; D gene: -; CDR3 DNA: TGTGCCAGCAGCCATGGGGGGAAGGAGACCCAGTACTTC; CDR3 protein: CASSHGGKETQYF
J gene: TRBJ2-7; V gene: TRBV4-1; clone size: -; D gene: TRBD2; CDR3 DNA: TGCGCCAGCAGCCAAAGGCGGGGGGGCCTCTACGAGCAGTACTTC; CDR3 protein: CASSQRRGGLYEQYF
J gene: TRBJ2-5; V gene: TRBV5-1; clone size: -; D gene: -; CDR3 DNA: TGCGCCAGCAGCTTGGCGAGGGTAGGAGAGACCCAGTACTTC; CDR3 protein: CASSLARVGETQYF
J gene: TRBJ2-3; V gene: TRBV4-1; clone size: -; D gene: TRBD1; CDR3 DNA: TGCGCCAGCAGTGACAGGGGTTGGAGTAGCACAGATACGCAGTATTTT; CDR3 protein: CASSDRGWSSTDTQYF
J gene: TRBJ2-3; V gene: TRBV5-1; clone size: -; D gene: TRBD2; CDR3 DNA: TGCGCCAGCAGTTGGTTTAGCGGGAGGGCCGCCGATACGCAGTATTTT; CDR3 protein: CASSWFSGRAADTQYF
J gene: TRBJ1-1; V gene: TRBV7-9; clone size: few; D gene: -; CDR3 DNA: TGTGCCAGCAGCTCCGGTGTATTGGTGAACACTGAAGCTTTCTTT; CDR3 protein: CASSSGVLVNTEAFF
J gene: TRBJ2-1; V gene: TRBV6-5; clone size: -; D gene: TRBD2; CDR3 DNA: TGTGCCAGCATCTCTCTTTCAGCGGGGGGGGATGAGCAGTTCTTC; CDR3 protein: CASISLSAGGDEQFF
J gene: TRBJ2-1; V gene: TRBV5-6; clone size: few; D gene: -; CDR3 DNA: -; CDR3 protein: CASSFGQGAHF
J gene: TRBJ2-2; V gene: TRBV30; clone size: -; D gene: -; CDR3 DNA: TGTGCCTGGAGACGCTCTCACCTGGAAGGGCACACCGGGGAGCTGTTTTTT; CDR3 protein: CAWRRSHLEGHTGELFF
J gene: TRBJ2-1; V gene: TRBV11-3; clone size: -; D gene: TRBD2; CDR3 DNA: TGTGCCAGCAGCCAACTACTAGCGGAGGTGTACAATGAGCAGTTCTTC; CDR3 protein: CASSQLLAEVYNEQFF
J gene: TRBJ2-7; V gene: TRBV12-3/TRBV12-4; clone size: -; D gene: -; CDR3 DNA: TGTGCCAGCAGTTTAATGTTAGGGAGGGGGCGTGAGGAGCAGTACTTC; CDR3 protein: CASSLMLGRGREEQYF
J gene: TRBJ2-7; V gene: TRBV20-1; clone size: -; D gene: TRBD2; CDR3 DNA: TGCAGTGCTAGAGACCCGGGACTAGGGGGATCCGAGCAGTACTTC; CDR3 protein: CSARDPGLGGSEQYF
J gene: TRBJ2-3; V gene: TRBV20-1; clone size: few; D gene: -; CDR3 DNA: TGCAGTGCTAGCTATGTACCTTCTAGCACAGATACGCAGTATTTT; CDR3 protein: CSASYVPSSTDTQYF
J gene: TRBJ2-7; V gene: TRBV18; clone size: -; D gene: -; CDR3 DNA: TGTGCCAGCTCACCGTCGACAGTAAGCTCCTACGAGCAGTACTTC; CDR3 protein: CASSPSTVSSYEQYF
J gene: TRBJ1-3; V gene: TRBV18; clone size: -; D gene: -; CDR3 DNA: TGTGCCAGCTCACCATGGGGGCCTGGAAACACCATATATTTT; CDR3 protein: CASSPWGPGNTIYF
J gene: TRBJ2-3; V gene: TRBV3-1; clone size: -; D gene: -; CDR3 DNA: TGTGCCAGCAGCCAAGGTTCGGGCATGAGCACAGATACGCAGTATTTT; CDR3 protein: CASSQGSGMSTDTQYF
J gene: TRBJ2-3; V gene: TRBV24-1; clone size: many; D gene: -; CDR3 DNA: TGTGCCACCAGTGATTTGTACGTGAACGGCGCTAGCACAGATACGCAGTATTTT; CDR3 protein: CATSDLYVNGASTDTQYF
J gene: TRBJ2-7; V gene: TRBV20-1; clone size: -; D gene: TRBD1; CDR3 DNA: TGCAGTGCTAGCCGCGGACAGGGCGAGCAGTACTTC; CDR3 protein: CSASRGQGEQYF
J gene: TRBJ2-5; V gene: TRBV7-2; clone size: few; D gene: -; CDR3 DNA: TGTGCCAGCAGCTTAGGAGTGATCGGGGGTCGACAAGAGACCCAGTACTTC; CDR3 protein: CASSLGVIGGRQETQYF
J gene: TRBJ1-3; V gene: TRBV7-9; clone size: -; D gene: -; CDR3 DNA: TGTGCCAGCAGCTCCAGGTTCAGGGGAAACACCATATATTTT; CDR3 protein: CASSSRFRGNTIYF
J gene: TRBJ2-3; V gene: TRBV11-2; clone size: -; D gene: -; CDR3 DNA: TGTGCCAGCAGCCCCCCGTGGGGGAGAGATACGCAGTATTTT; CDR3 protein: CASSPPWGRDTQYF
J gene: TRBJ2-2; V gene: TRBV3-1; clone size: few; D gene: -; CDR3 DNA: TGTGCCAGCAGCCAAGGAATAGGGGCCGGGGAGCTGTTTTTT; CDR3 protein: CASSQGIGAGELFF